The next 10 T cell receptor beta chains were all read from a single sample in a study of monozygotic twins with inflammatory bowel disease. Reanalyzing the 5' RACE reads, TCRdb keeps one entry per CDR3 protein, without DNA. This table lists under 200,000 distinct CDR3 sequences. Sequenced material: blood. Receptor source: a human donor with ulcerative colitis or Crohn's disease, or a healthy co-twin of an affected twin (not recorded which).

The gene calls are TRBV12-2 and TRBJ2-3. TRBV12-2 constitutes a pseudogene. This CDR3 region has 16 residues. The CDR3 loop is CASRAGGGYSTDTQYF.

The CDR3 loop reads CASSPSGDSSSYGYTF. This chain uses TRBV4-2 with TRBJ1-2; with no DNA, the TCRdb D assignment of TRBD1 cannot be verified. CDR3 length: 16 amino acids. The V gene's germline CDR1 is LGHNA and CDR2 YNFKEQ.

CDR3 sequence reads: CASTLGGGSNTGELFF. The chain links TRBV7-3 to TRBJ2-2; TCRdb names TRBD1, which stays unverified in the absence of DNA. The CDR3 totals 16 residues. Looked up from germline, CDR1 is SGHTA and CDR2 is FQGTGA. The complete variable domain, with remaining parts taken from reference TRBV7-3 and TRBJ2-2, reads GAGVSQTPSNKVTEKGKYVELRCDPISGHTALYWYRQSLGQGPEFLIYFQGTGAADDSGLPNDRFFAVRPEGSVSTLKIQRTERGDSAVYLCASTLGGGSNTGELFFGEGSRLTVL.

The chain recombines TRBV10-3 with TRBJ2-7; TCRdb's D call of TRBD2 is untestable without DNA. This CDR3 is built from 13 residues. Germline values: CDR1 ENHRY, CDR2 SYGVKD. The CDR3 sequence: CAISGGGDYEQYF.

V usage is TRBV5-1 and J usage is TRBJ2-7; lacking DNA, the TRBD2 call made by TCRdb goes unchecked. The CDR3 covers 16 residues. Germline CDR1 SGHRS, CDR2 YFSETQ. CDR3 sequence reads: CASSLARLAGSYEQYF.

V usage is TRBV19 and J usage is TRBJ2-2; TCRdb calls TRBD2, which cannot be checked without DNA. Germline V gene data show CDR1 as LNHDA and CDR2 as SQIVND (reference sequence). This CDR3 is 17 amino acids long. The CDR3 sequence: CASSSGREAANTGELFF.

This chain connects TRBV6-4 to TRBJ2-3; TCRdb designates TRBD1, a call that cannot be tested without DNA. The V gene's germline CDR1 is MRHNA and CDR2 SNTAGT. The CDR3 loop spans 15 amino acids. CDR3 protein: CASSDRRGGTDTQYF.

The genes are TRBV3-1 and TRBJ1-1. Germline CDR1 reads LGHDT; CDR2 reads YNNKEL (reference sequence). The CDR3 extends over 16 amino acids. The CDR3 loop is CASSQDQLAVDTEAFF. Full variable domain (rest looked up from reference TRBV3-1 and TRBJ1-1): DTAVSQTPKYLVTQMGNDKSIKCEQNLGHDTMYWYKQDSKKFLKIMFSYNNKELIINETVPNRFSPKSPDKAHLNLHINSLELGDSAVYFCASSQDQLAVDTEAFFGQGTRLTVV.

This chain joins TRBV5-1 and TRBJ2-1; TCRdb's D call, TRBD2, is unchecked because there is no DNA. Germline CDR1 is SGHRS and CDR2 is YFSETQ. This CDR3 comprises 15 residues. The CDR3 protein is CASSVNMGLLHEQFF.

The CDR3 sequence is CASSLAVVNQPQHF. This chain uses TRBV7-9 with TRBJ1-5. Germline assignment: CDR1 SEHNR and CDR2 FQNEAQ (reference sequence). The CDR3 is made up of 14 amino acids.